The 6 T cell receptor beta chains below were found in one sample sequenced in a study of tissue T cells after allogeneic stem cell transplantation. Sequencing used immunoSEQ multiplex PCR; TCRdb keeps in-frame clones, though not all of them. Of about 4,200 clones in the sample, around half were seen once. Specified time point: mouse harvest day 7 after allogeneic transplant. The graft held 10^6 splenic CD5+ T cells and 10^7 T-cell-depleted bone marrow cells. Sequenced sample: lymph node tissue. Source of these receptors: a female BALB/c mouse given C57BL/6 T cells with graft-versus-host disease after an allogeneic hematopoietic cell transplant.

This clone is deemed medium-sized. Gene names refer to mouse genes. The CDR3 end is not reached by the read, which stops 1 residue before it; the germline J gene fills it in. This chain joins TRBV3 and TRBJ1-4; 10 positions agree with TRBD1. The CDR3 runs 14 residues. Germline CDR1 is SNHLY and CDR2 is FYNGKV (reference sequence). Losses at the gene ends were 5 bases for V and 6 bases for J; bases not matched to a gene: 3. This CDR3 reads CASSPGTGDERLFF. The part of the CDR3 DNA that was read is TGTGCCAGCAGCCCCGGGACAGGGGACGAAAGATTATTT. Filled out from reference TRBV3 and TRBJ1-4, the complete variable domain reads GPKVLQIPSHQIIDMGQMVTLNCDPVSNHLYFYWYKQILGQQMEFLVNFYNGKVMEKSKLFKDQFSVERPDGSYFTLKIQPTALEDSAVYFCASSPGTGDERLFFGHGTKLSVL.

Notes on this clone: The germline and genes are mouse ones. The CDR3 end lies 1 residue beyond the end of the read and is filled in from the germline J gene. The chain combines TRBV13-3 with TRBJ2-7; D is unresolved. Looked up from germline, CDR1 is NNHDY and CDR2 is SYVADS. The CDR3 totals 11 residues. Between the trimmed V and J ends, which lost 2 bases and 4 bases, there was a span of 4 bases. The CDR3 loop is CASSEGYEQYF. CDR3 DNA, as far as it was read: TGTGCCAGCAGTGAGGGGTATGAACAGTAC.

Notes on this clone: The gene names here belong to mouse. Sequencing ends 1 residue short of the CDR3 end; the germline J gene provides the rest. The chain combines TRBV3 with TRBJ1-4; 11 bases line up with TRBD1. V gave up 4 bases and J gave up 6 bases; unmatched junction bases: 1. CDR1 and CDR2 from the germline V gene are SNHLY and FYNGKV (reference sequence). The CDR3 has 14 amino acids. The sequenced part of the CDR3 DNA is TGTGCCAGCAGCTCGGGACAGGGGGACGAAAGATTATTT. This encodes CASSSGQGDERLF. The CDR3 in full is CASSSGQGDERLFF.

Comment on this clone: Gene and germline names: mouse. This CDR3 reads CASSLDWGGYAEQFF. The DNA read from the CDR3 is TGTGCAAGCAGCTTAGACTGGGGGGGCTATGCTGAGCAGTTC. The rearrangement joins TRBV16 to TRBJ2-1; 9 bases align to TRBD2. With the read ending 1 residue before the CDR3 end, the germline J gene is used to fill in that end. This CDR3 region has 15 residues. V lost 0 bases and J lost 3; bases outside the gene matches: 0. Germline CDR1 reads SGHSA; CDR2 reads FRNQAP.

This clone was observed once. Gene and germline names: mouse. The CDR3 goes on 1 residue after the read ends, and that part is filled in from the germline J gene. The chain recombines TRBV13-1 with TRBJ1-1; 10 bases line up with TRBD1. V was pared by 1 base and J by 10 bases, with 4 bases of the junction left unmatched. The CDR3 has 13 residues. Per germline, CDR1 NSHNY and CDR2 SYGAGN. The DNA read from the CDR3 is TGTGCCAGCAGTGATTCCGGGACAGGGGCAGTCTTC. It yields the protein CASSDSGTGAVF. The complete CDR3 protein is CASSDSGTGAVFF.

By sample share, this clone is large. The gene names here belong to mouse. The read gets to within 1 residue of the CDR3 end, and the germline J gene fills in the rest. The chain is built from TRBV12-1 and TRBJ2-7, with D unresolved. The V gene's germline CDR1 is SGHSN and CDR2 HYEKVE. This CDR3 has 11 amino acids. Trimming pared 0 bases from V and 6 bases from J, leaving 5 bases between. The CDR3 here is CASSLPFEQYF. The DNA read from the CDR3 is TGTGCCAGCTCTCTCCCATTTGAACAGTAC.